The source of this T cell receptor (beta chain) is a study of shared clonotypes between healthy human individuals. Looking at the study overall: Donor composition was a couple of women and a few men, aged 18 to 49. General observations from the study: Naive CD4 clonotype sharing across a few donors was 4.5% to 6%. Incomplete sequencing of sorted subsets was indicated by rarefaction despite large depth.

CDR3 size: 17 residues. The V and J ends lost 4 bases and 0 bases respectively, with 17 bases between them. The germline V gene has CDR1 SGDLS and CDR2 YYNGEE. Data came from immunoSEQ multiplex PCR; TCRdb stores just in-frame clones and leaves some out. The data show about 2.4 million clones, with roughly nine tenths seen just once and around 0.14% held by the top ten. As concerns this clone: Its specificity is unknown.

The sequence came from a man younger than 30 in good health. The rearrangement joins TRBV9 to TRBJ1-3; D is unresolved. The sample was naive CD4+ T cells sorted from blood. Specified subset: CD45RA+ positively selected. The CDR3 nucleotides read TGTGCCAGCAGCCTTCGATTGACGTCCAGCTCTGGAAACACCATATATTTT. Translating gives CASSLRLTSSSGNTIYF. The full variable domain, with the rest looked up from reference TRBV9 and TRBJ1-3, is DSGVTQTPKHLITATGQRVTLRCSPRSGDLSVYWYQQSLDQGLQFLIQYYNGEERAKGNILERFSAQQFPDLHSELNLSSLELGDSALYFCASSLRLTSSSGNTIYFGEGSWLTVV.